What follows is one TCR beta chain and its context. Its specific antigen is unknown. One base away there is no much larger clone; base qualities are not given. The record originates from a study of blood T cells in healthy people across ages (dated by TCRdb to 2015 to 2017). Some background on the complete study: In model experiments, template switching captured roughly one uniquely barcoded TCR beta cDNA molecule for every two T cells. The donors were split into four age groups: young (average approximately 16 years), middle-aged (roughly 39), aged (roughly 65) and long-lived (more than 80). The study measured age-related changes in TCR beta repertoire diversity using deep sequencing normalized with unique cDNA molecular identifiers. To avoid experimental bias, donors of different ages were randomly spread across the sequencing lanes. For two donors (one aged 18 to 30 and one aged 80 or older), the study analyzed two additional independent replicas of 1 million unique cDNA reads from the same blood draw.

On the study overall, not on this receptor specifically: Observed TCR beta diversity per million T cells fell roughly linearly with age, and a significant reduction was already apparent by age around 40. Because donor CMV infection status was unknown, age-related changes in expanded clonotypes were potentially confounded. Compared with the aged group, the long-lived group had more naive CD4+ T cells, fewer expanded clones and increased TCR diversity, suggesting age selection. Estimates of total diversity from one million sequenced T cells were regarded as lower bounds and underestimates. Because profiling used bulk unsorted PBMCs, naive and antigen-experienced compartments could not be compared conclusively. Observed TCR beta diversity correlated strongly with the percentage of naive T cells measured by flow cytometry.

The approximately 41 donors, aged about 6 to 95 years, were systemically healthy Caucasian individuals from Russia. Each donor gave 9.5 to 10 milliliters of peripheral blood, drawn into EDTA-treated Vacutainer tubes. Ficoll-Paque density-gradient centrifugation was used to isolate PBMCs, with at least 6.5 million per sample. Total RNA, at least 5 micrograms per sample, was extracted from PBMCs with Trizol reagent. The percentages of naive CD45RAhigh/CD27high T cells were determined by flow cytometry on a PBMC aliquot from every donor. Libraries were built with 5' RACE. The instrument given in TCRdb is Illumina HiSeq 2500. The second PCR ran for roughly 6 to 11 cycles and used a J-beta primer mix along with a sample-barcoded 5' primer. A unique molecular identifier was introduced onto each TCR beta cDNA molecule by a template-switch 5' adaptor carrying 12 random nucleotides. At least 3 million CDR3-containing paired-end reads were obtained from each sample. First-strand cDNA was synthesized from all RNA with the Mint cDNA synthesis kit, primed by a TRBC-specific oligonucleotide. Following uracil-DNA glycosylase treatment, a first 18-cycle PCR with universal primers M1SS and BC2_uni_R was performed on all cDNA. The paper's data handling went like this. For normalization, 1 million high-quality reads were randomly selected from each sample, with every read carrying a distinct molecular identifier. Reads with shared molecular identifiers were discarded instead of being binned into consensus sequences. CDR3 identification, clonotype clustering and error correction used MiTCR with a Q25 quality threshold and the strictest error-elimination algorithm. Lower-bound total TCR beta diversity was estimated with a nonparametric unseen species model using Euler transformation. Through fastp at Q25 and MiXCR, TCRdb rebuilt clones from the public reads, retaining in-frame beta chains. Each record represents a unique CDR3 protein, reported with the most common genes and DNA among its rows. Here the V and J calls rest on TCRdb's processing, not on the authors' analysis. Recorded for this sample are 1.4 million to 1.5 million distinct CDR3 sequences; about 43% of them occurred a single time. The ten biggest clones cover 6.5% to 10% of the sample.

CDR3 length: 14 amino acids, cysteine to phenylalanine. The kept DNA is CDR3 alone, 42 bases in frame from the first base. CDR1 and CDR2 are read off the germline V gene as MNHEY and SVGEGT. This sequence uses TRBV6-2 or TRBV6-3 and TRBJ2-5, with TRBD2 tentatively as D gene (5 bases match). The J call is doubtful: the DNA matches TRBJ2-7 better. This receptor was taken from a woman aged 18-30 years in good health. The material sequenced was blood. CDR3 loop: CASSPGLMTGEQYF. The bases are TGTGCCAGCAGTCCGGGATTAATGACTGGCGAGCAGTACTTC.